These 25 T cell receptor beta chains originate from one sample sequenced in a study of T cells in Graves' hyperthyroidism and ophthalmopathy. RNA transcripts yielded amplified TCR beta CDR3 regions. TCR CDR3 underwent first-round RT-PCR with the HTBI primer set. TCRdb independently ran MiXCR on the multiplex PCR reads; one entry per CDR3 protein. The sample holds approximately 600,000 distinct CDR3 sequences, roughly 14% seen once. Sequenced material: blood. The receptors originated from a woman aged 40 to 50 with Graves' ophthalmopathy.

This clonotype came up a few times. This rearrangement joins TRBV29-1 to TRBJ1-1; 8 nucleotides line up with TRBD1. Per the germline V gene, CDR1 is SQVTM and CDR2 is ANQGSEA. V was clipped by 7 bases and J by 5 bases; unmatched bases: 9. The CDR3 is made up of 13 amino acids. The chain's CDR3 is CSAQGAFLTEAFF. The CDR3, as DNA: TGCAGCGCCCAGGGGGCGTTTCTAACTGAAGCTTTCTTT.

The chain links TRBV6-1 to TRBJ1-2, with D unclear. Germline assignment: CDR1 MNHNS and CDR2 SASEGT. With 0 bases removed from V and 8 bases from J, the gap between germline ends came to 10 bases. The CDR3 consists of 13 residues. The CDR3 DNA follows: TGTGCCAGCAGTGAAGCGCCGAAGAACGGCTACACCTTC. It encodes CASSEAPKNGYTF.

CDR3 protein: CASSTAGGAGNTEAFF. The CDR3 bases are TGTGCCAGCAGCACTGCCGGGGGCGCAGGGAACACTGAAGCTTTCTTT. This sequence joins TRBV11-2 and TRBJ1-1; perhaps TRBD1 as D (6 bases). The CDR3 consists of 16 residues. V was pared by 5 bases and J by 1 base, with 17 bases between. Germline V gene lookup returns CDR1 SGHAT and CDR2 FQNNGV.

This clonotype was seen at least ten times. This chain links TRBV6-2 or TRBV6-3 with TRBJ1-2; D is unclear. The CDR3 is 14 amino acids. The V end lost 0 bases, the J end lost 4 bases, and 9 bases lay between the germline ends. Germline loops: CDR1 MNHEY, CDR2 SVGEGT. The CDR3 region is CASSYSEQPYGYTF. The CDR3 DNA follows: TGTGCCAGCAGTTACTCGGAACAGCCCTATGGCTACACCTTC.

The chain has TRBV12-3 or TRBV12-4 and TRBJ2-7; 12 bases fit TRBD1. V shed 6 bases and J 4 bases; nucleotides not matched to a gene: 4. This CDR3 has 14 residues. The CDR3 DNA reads TGTGCCAGCAGGATGGGACAGGGGGCGTACGAGCAGTACTTC. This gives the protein CASRMGQGAYEQYF.

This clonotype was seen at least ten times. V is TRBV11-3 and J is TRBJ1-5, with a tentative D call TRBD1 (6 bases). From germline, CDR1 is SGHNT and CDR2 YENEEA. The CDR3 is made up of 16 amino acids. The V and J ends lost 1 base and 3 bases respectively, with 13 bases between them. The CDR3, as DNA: TGTGCCAGCAGCTTAGGGGTAGGGGGAATCAATCAGCCCCAGCATTTT. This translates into CASSLGVGGINQPQHF.

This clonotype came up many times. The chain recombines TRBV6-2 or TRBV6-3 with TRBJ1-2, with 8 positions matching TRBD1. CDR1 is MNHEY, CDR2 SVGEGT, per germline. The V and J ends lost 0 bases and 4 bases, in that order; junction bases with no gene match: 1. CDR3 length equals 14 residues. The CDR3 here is CASSYSGQAYGYTF. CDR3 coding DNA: TGTGCCAGCAGTTACTCGGGACAGGCCTATGGCTACACCTTC.

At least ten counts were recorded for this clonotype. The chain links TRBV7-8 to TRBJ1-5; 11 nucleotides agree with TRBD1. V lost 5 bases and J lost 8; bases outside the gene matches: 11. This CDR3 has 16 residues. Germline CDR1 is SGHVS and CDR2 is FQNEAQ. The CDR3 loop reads CASSPRTGGVTEPQHF. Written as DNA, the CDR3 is TGTGCCAGCAGCCCGCGGACAGGGGGCGTCACGGAGCCCCAGCATTTT.

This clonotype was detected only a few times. CDR3 region: CASSISQANTGELFF. The CDR3 DNA reads as TGTGCCAGTAGTATCAGTCAGGCGAACACCGGGGAGCTGTTTTTT. The gene calls are TRBV19 and TRBJ2-2, with D unclear. The CDR3 sequence is 15 residues long. The V and J ends lost 3 bases and 0 bases respectively, with 8 bases between them. Germline V lookup: CDR1 LNHDA, CDR2 SQIVND (reference sequence).

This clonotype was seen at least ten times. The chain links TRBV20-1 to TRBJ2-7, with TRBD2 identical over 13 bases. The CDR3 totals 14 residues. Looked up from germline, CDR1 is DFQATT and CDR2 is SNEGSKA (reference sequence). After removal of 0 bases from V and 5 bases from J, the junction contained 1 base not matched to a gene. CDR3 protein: CSAREGLAGNEQYF. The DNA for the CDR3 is TGCAGTGCTAGAGAGGGACTAGCGGGGAACGAGCAGTACTTC.

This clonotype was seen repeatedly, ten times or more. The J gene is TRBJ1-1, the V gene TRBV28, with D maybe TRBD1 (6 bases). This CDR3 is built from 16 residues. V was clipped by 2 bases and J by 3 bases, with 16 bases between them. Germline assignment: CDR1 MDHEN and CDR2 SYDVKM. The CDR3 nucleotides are TGTGCCAGCAGTTTAGGGCTAGGACAGTTGGACACTGAAGCTTTCTTT. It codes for CASSLGLGQLDTEAFF.

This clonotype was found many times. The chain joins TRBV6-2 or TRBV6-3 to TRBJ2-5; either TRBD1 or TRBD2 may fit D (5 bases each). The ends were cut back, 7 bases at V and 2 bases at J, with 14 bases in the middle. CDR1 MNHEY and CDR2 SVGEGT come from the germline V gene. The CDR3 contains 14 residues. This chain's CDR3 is CASIPGTTQETQYF. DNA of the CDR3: TGTGCCAGCATCCCGGGGACCACTCAAGAGACCCAGTACTTC.

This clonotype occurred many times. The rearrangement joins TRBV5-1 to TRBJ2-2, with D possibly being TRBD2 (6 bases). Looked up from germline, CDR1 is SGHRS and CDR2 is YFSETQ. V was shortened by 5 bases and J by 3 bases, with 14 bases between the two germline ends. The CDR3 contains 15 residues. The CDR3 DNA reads TGCGCCAGCAGGTTCTCCGGCGGGGACACCGGGGAGCTGTTTTTT. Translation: CASRFSGGDTGELFF. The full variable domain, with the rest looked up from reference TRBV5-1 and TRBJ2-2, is KAGVTQTPRYLIKTRGQQVTLSCSPISGHRSVSWYQQTPGQGLQFLFEYFSETQRNKGNFPGRFSGRQFSNSRSEMNVSTLELGDSALYLCASRFSGGDTGELFFGEGSRLTVL.

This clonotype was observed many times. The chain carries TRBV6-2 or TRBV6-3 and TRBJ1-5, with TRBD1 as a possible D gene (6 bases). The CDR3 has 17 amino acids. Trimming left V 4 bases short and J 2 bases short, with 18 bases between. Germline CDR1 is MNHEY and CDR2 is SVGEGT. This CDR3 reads CASSSASWGAGNQPQHF. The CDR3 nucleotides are TGTGCCAGCAGTTCTGCCAGTTGGGGGGCGGGCAATCAGCCCCAGCATTTT.

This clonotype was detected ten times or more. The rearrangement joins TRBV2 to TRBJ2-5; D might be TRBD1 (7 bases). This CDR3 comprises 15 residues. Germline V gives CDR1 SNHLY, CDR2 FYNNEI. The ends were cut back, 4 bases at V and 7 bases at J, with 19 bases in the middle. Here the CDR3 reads CASSARLGGEGTQYF. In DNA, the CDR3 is TGTGCCAGCAGTGCCCGACTAGGGGGCGAAGGGACCCAGTACTTC.

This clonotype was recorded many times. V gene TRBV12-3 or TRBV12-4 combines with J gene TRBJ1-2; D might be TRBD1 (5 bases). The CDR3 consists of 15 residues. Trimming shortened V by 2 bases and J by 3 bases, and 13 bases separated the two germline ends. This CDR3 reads CASSLRGGIDYGYTF. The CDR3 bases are TGTGCCAGCAGTTTAAGGGGAGGGATCGACTATGGCTACACCTTC.

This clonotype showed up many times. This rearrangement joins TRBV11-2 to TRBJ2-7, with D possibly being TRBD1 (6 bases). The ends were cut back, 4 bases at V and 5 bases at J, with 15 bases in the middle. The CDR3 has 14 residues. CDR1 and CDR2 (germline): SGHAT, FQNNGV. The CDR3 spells CASSSSGTYHEQYF. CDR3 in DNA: TGTGCCAGCAGCTCCTCCGGGACATACCACGAGCAGTACTTC.

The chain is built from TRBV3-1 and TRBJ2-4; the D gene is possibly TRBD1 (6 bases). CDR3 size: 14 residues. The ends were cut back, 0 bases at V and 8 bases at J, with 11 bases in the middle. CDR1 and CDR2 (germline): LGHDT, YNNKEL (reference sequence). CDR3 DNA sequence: TGTGCCAGCAGCCAAGAACCCAGGGGTGACATTCAGTACTTC. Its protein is CASSQEPRGDIQYF.

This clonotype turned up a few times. The CDR3 sequence: CASSHLEQGLTEAFF. CDR3 DNA sequence: TGCGCCAGCAGCCATTTAGAACAGGGGCTTACTGAAGCTTTCTTT. The genes are TRBV4-1 and TRBJ1-1, with 7 bases fitting TRBD1. The CDR3 runs 15 residues. CDR1 and CDR2 (germline): MGHRA, YSYEKL. Unmatched junction bases numbered 9, after V lost 3 bases and J lost 5 bases.

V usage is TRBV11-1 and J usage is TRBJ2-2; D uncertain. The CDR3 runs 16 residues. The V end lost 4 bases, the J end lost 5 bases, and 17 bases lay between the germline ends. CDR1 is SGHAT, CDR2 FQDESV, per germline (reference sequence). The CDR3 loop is CASSSDLPRRTGELFF. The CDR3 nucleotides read TGTGCCAGCAGCTCTGACTTGCCTAGGCGAACCGGGGAGCTGTTTTTT.

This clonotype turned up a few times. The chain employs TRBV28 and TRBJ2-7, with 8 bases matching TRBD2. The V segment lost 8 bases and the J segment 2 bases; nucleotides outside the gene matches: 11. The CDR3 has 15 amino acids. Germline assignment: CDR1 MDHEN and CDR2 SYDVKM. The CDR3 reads CASRLAGGGTYEQYF. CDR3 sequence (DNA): TGTGCCAGCCGGCTAGCGGGTGGGGGGACCTACGAGCAGTACTTC.

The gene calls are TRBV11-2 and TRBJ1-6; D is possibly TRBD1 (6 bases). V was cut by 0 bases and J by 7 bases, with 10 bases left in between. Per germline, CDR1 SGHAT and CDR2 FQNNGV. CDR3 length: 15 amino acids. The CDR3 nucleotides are TGTGCCAGCAGCTTAGAAACGGGGGCAAATTCACCCCTCCACTTT. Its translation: CASSLETGANSPLHF. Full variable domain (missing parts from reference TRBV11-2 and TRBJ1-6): EAGVAQSPRYKIIEKRQSVAFWCNPISGHATLYWYQQILGQGPKLLIQFQNNGVVDDSQLPKDRFSAERLKGVDSTLKIQPAKLEDSAVYLCASSLETGANSPLHFGNGTRLTVT.

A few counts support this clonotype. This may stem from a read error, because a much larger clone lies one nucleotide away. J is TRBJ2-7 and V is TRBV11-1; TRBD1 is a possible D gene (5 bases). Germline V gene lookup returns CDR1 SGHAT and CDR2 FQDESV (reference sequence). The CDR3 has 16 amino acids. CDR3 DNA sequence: TGTCCCAGCAGCTCCAGTCGGACAAGGAGTGTATACGAGCAGTACTTC. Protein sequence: CPSSSSRTRSVYEQYF.

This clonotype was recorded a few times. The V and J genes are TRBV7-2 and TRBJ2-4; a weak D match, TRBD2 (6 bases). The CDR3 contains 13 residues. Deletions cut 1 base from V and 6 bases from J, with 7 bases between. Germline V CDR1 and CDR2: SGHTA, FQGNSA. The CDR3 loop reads CASSLVGGNIQYF. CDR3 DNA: TGTGCCAGCAGCTTAGTCGGGGGAAACATTCAGTACTTC. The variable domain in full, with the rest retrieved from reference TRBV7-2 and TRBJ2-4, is GAGVSQSPSNKVTEKGKDVELRCDPISGHTALYWYRQSLGQGLEFLIYFQGNSAPDKSGLPSDRFSAERTGGSVSTLTIQRTQQEDSAVYLCASSLVGGNIQYFGAGTRLSVL.

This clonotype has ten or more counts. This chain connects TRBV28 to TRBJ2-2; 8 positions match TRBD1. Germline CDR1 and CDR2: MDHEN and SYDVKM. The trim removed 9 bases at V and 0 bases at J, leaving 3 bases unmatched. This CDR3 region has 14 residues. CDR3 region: CASMGQANTGELFF. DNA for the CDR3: TGTGCCAGTATGGGACAGGCGAACACCGGGGAGCTGTTTTTT.